What follows is one TCR beta chain and its context. The V gene lost 5 bases and the J gene lost 2 bases, with 6 bases spanning the gap. This CDR3 region has 12 residues. The germline CDR1 and CDR2 sequences are MNHEY and SMNVEV (reference sequence). Original data processing: Estimation of nucleated cell counts relied on the amplification of reference gene primers. Method: immunoSEQ multiplex PCR; TCRdb's copy keeps in-frame clones and lacks some. The DNA gave D and trimming, while V, J and clone size come from that table. Of some 400,000 clones in the sample, 80% to 90% were seen once. Cohorts were based on clinical histories the participants reported. The entry originates in a study of blood T cell repertoires in COVID-19. Across the study: Acute-phase and convalescent COVID-19 samples originated in the United States, Italy and Spain. PBMCs, B-cell-depleted T cells, or T cells provided the cDNA or gDNA that made up the material.

Sequenced: PBMCs or T cells enriched from blood (not recorded which). This chain joins TRBV27 and TRBJ2-5; D remains unclear. The TCR was taken from a man aged 25-40 years who had recovered from COVID-19. CDR3 in DNA: TGTGCCAGCAGTCCAACACAAGAGACCCAGTACTTC. Translation: CASSPTQETQYF.